This T cell receptor (beta chain) was profiled in a study of T cells in narcolepsy. Comments on this clone: What it binds is unknown.

Study outcomes and limitations: Same-patient CSF and blood CD4+ T cell clonotypes included HCRT-specific and TRIB2-specific autoreactive ones.

The germline CDR1 and CDR2 sequences are SGDLS and YYNGEE. The CDR3 is 15 amino acids. The assay was immunoSEQ multiplex PCR, and TCRdb's table has in-frame clones only and misses some. Found here are around 39,000 clones, around 85% of them singletons; the top ten hold about 1.5%. The receptor was isolated from a human donor with narcolepsy. V and J are TRBV9 and TRBJ1-6; possible D gene TRBD1, 5 bases. The sequenced sample consisted of CD45RA- memory CD4+ T cells from PBMCs. CDR3: CATTGTSSYNSPLHF. In nucleotides, the CDR3 is TGTGCTACGACGGGGACTAGCTCCTATAATTCACCCCTCCACTTT.